The clone carrying this T cell receptor beta chain turned up a few times. The data were taken from a study of blood T cell repertoires in COVID-19. For the study at large: The United States, Italy and Spain provided the acute and convalescent COVID-19 samples. Sample material is recorded as cDNA or gDNA derived from T cells, B-cell-depleted T cells, or PBMCs.

V was cut by 5 bases and J by 7 bases, with 12 bases left in between. The CDR3 extends over 14 amino acids. Germline V gene data show CDR1 as LNHDA and CDR2 as SQIVND (reference sequence). As originally analysed: Estimated nucleated cell counts came from reference gene primer amplification. Produced via immunoSEQ multiplex PCR; TCRdb's table is partial and in-frame only. That table supplies the V and J calls and clone size; D and trimming were determined from the DNA. The sample lists 150,000 to 200,000 clones, about 74% occurring once. The rearrangement joins TRBV19 to TRBJ1-6; a possible D gene is TRBD1 (6 bases). The clonotype was recovered from a woman older than 75 with acute or convalescent COVID-19. Sample: peripheral blood. Here the CDR3 reads CASSPRDKNSPLHF. For the CDR3, the DNA is TGTGCCAGTAGTCCTCGGGACAAAAATTCACCCCTCCACTTT.